This TCR beta chain is from a study of monozygotic twins with inflammatory bowel disease. Study-level results: Among IBD patients, TCRbeta diversity (inverse Simpson) was lower than in healthy co-twins.

For each CDR3 protein, TCRdb gives one entry from its re-call of the 5' RACE reads, without DNA. This sample contains over 110,000 distinct CDR3 sequences. Germline V gene data show CDR1 as LGHDT and CDR2 as YNNKEL (reference sequence). The CDR3 covers 16 residues. Concerning this clonotype itself: What it binds is unknown.

The gene calls are TRBV3-1 and TRBJ1-5. The TCR comes from a human donor with ulcerative colitis or Crohn's disease, or a healthy co-twin of an affected twin (not recorded which). The sample comprised blood. The CDR3 is CASSQGGVIGGQPQHF.